This T cell receptor (beta chain) was sequenced during a study of vaccination effects on CD4 cells after COVID-19 (dated by TCRdb to between 2022 and 2023). The study in broad terms: After vaccination, three convalescent patients were sampled both early (day +14) and late (day +241, +227, +161 respectively). Post-vaccine samples across the study were collected a median of 72 days after the second dose, with a range of 14 to 241. SARS-CoV-2 spike-specific CD4+ TCR repertoires from before and after mRNA vaccination were compared in COVID-19 convalescent patients and in infection-naive vaccine recipients. A total of 10 COVID-19 convalescent patients and a handful of SARS-CoV-2-naive healthy vaccine recipients were included in the full study. The Oncomine TCR Beta short-read assay on an Illumina iSeq 100 was used to sequence cultures from other donors in the study.

About this clone itself: Its recognized antigen is unknown. No quality values exist for individual bases; no much larger clone is one base distant.

The investigation overall reported the following: The study was limited by a small number of convalescent patients, and early post-infection timepoints were lacking. Clones induced by infection and clones induced by vaccination both contracted markedly at late timepoints after vaccination, which fits with T cell responses waning over time. In convalescent patients, the post-vaccine spike-reactive repertoire was composed mainly of new vaccine-induced clones that were largely distinct from infection-induced clones.

The library was made by the immunoSEQ multiplex PCR assay. DNA from the cultured, isolated CD4+ T cells was subjected to TCR beta CDR3 sequencing. Per the original workflow: Non-productive TCR sequences were removed and reads were trimmed to the CDR3 region, keeping CDR3s of at least 7 amino acids. Antigen-specific clonotypes were identified using the MANAFEST web app by comparison of expansion in peptide wells against reference cultures. To be called positive, a clone needed expansion at FDR<0.05 compared with the reference and with all other wells, an odds ratio greater than 5, and a frequency greater than 0.1% in two replicate wells. Cross-reactive clonotypes were defined as significantly expanded in SARS-CoV-2 spike wells and in at least one common cold coronavirus spike condition. Using the stringdist R package, CDR3 similarity was measured by Levenshtein distance, and unrooted trees were constructed with ape in R 3.6.1. Sourced from immuneACCESS, this table was stored by TCRdb with only in-frame sequences that have V and J called. A share of the clones is absent; for the studies checked, an unresolved V gene accounts for under half, and the remainder has no known explanation. V and J calls and clone size are copied from that table; D and trimming were computed from the DNA. The sample records about 17,000 clones, around 80% of which are singletons. About a fifth of the sample is held by the ten biggest clonotypes.

In the ViraFEST assay, PBMC were stimulated with viral peptide pools, and TCR sequencing was then used to find antigen-specific CD4+ T cell clonotypes based on their expansion. After roughly 11 days of culture, CD4+ T cells were isolated with the EasySep CD4+ T cell isolation kit. Convalescent patients had PCR-confirmed SARS-CoV-2 infection between March and December 2020, before Alpha, Beta and Delta variants emerged in the United States. Two doses of either the BNT162b2 or the mRNA-1273 mRNA SARS-CoV-2 vaccine were administered to participants. Each well held over 1.5 million PBMC cultured in IMDM containing approximately 5% human AB serum, approximately 10 IU/ml IL-2 and gentamicin, along with around 11 ug/ml peptides. Half of the culture medium was replaced with fresh IL-2-containing medium on days 3 and 7. Unless otherwise noted, each peptide stimulation condition was cultured in triplicate wells. PBMC were separated from whole blood using Ficoll-Paque Plus gradient centrifugation and were then either cryopreserved at -140C or used fresh. The overlapping peptide pools covered the spike proteins of SARS-CoV-2 and of the common cold coronaviruses HCoV-NL63, HCoV-OC43 and HCoV-229E. The QIAamp micro DNA kit was used to extract genomic DNA from the cultured CD4+ T cells.

Including cysteine and phenylalanine, the CDR3 has 14 amino acids. Of all the DNA, just the CDR3 is kept, 42 bases in frame from base 1. The junction carries 8 bases between V and J, which are trimmed by 0 bases and 5 bases respectively. Looking up the germline V gene yields CDR1 SGDLS and CDR2 YYNGEE. The material was CD4+ T cells from PBMCs cultured with SARS-CoV-2 spike peptides, obtained after COVID-19 vaccination. The meaning of the sample's cell subset or site label: SARS-CoV-2 spike overlapping peptide pool stimulation. This chain joins TRBV9 to TRBJ2-2; there is no confident call for the D gene. The receptor was isolated from a human donor who had a prior SARS-CoV-2 infection. At the DNA level, the sequence is TGTGCCAGCAGCGTAGACCACCTTACCGGGGAGCTGTTTTTT. It encodes CASSVDHLTGELFF. Full variable domain (CDR3 extended with the reference TRBV9 and TRBJ2-2 proteins): DSGVTQTPKHLITATGQRVTLRCSPRSGDLSVYWYQQSLDQGLQFLIQYYNGEERAKGNILERFSAQQFPDLHSELNLSSLELGDSALYFCASSVDHLTGELFFGEGSRLTVL.